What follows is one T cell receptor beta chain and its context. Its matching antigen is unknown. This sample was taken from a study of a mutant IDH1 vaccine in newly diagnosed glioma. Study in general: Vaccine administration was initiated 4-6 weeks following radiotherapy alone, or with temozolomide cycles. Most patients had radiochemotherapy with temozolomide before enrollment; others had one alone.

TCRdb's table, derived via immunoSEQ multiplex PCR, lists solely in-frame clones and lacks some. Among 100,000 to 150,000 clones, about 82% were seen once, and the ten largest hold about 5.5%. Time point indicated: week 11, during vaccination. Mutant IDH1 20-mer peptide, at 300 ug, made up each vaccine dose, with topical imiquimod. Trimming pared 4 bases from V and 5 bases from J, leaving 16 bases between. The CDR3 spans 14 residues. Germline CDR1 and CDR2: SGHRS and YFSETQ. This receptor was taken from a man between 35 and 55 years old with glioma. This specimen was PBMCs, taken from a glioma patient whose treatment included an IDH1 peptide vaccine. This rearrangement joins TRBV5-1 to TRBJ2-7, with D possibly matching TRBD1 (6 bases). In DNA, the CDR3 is TGCGCCAGCAGCCCCAGACAGGTCCGAAACGAGCAGTACTTC. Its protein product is CASSPRQVRNEQYF.